This T cell receptor beta chain was observed in a study of blood T cell repertoires in COVID-19. This CDR3 comprises 16 residues. Germline lookup yields CDR1 LNHDA and CDR2 SQIVND (reference sequence). The V gene end was trimmed by 2 bases and the J gene end by 0 bases; junction bases not matched to a gene: 7. Only in-frame clones appear in the TCRdb table, and some are missing; sequencing was by immunoSEQ multiplex PCR. The sample includes around 260,000 clones, about 89% of them seen just once. The gene calls are TRBV19 and TRBJ2-7; 7 nucleotides agree with TRBD1. Material for sequencing was peripheral blood. This TCR came from a man younger than 45 with acute or convalescent COVID-19. CDR3 loop: CASSISPGTASYEQYF. The CDR3 coding sequence is TGTGCCAGTAGTATATCCCCCGGGACAGCCTCCTACGAGCAGTACTTC. Looking up the rest from reference TRBV19 and TRBJ2-7 gives the full variable domain: DGGITQSPKYLFRKEGQNVTLSCEQNLNHDAMYWYRQDPGQGLRLIYYSQIVNDFQKGDIAEGYSVSREKKESFPLTVTSAQKNPTAFYLCASSISPGTASYEQYFGPGTRLTVT.